These T cell receptor beta chains were read from a single sample in a study of shared clonotypes between healthy human individuals. Clones were read by immunoSEQ multiplex PCR, and TCRdb kept only the in-frame ones, dropping some. The repertoire has a few hundred thousand clones, 95% to 97% of them found once; the top ten carry 0.32%. The material sequenced was memory CD8+ T cells sorted from blood. The receptors were gathered from a man aged 25-40 years in good health. Both conserved end residues are part of each CDR3. The D gene is left open where the match is weak. Some rows mark clone size as missing; the rest say once, few, many or name a class of expanded clone.

CDR3 DNA | CDR3 protein | J gene | V gene | clone size | D gene
TGTGCCAGCTCACCTAGGACCGCCGTGGGAGATACGCAGTATTTT | CASSPRTAVGDTQYF | TRBJ2-3 | TRBV18 | - | -
TGCGCCACCTCGCCCAGGGGCCCGGGAGATACGCAGTATTTT | CATSPRGPGDTQYF | TRBJ2-3 | TRBV5-1 | - | -
TGTGCCAGCAGCTTGGCTCAGCGGTACAATGAGCAGTTCTTC | CASSLAQRYNEQFF | TRBJ2-1 | TRBV7-6 | - | -
TGTGCCAGCAGCCCCGGGCCCACGAGTAGGAATGAGCAGTTCTTC | CASSPGPTSRNEQFF | TRBJ2-1 | TRBV7-2 | - | -
TGTGCCAGCAGTGACTCGGGGCGGAGCAATGAGCAGTTCTTC | CASSDSGRSNEQFF | TRBJ2-1 | TRBV6-4 | - | -
TGTGCCATCAGTGAGTCGTTATTTAGACGGGGGTCCTACGAGCAGTACTTC | CAISESLFRRGSYEQYF | TRBJ2-7 | TRBV10-3 | - | -
TGCGCCAGCAGCTTGGTGGAGGGAAGGCTAGCGGGGCTGGCCTACGAGCAGTACTTC | CASSLVEGRLAGLAYEQYF | TRBJ2-7 | TRBV5-1 | - | TRBD2
TGTGCCAGCAGTCCCCGGGGGGGGACAGTCTACGAGCAGTACTTC | CASSPRGGTVYEQYF | TRBJ2-7 | TRBV6-4 | - | -
TGCAGTGCTAGAATGGAGACCCAGTACTTC | CSARMETQYF | TRBJ2-5 | TRBV20-1 | - | -
TGTGCCAGTAGTAGGGGCCACACTGAAGCTTTCTTT | CASSRGHTEAFF | TRBJ1-1 | TRBV19 | once | -
TGTGCCAGCAGTTTTATTTCTCGCTCCTTCACAGATACGCAGTATTTT | CASSFISRSFTDTQYF | TRBJ2-3 | TRBV28 | - | -
TGCGCCAGTTCTGGACTAGCGGGAAGGACCTACAATGAGCAGTTCTTC | CASSGLAGRTYNEQFF | TRBJ2-1 | TRBV10-2 | - | TRBD2
TGTGCCTGGTCGGGGCAGGGCAATCAGCCCCAGCATTTT | CAWSGQGNQPQHF | TRBJ1-5 | TRBV30 | - | -
TGCGCCAGCAGCCAAGATATTGGGGGAGCGGGCAATCAGCCCCAGCATTTT | CASSQDIGGAGNQPQHF | TRBJ1-5 | TRBV4-1 | - | -
TGTGCCAGCAGCTCGGGACAGCTAATGAACACTGAAGCTTTCTTT | CASSSGQLMNTEAFF | TRBJ1-1 | TRBV7-9 | - | TRBD1
TGTGCCAGCAGCTCCGGGACTAGCGGGAGGTATGAGCAGTTCTTC | CASSSGTSGRYEQFF | TRBJ2-1 | TRBV7-3 | - | TRBD2
TGTGCCAGCAGCGAAGCACCGGGACAGGCCACAGATACGCAGTATTTT | CASSEAPGQATDTQYF | TRBJ2-3 | TRBV6-1 | - | TRBD1
TGTGCCAGTAGTTTAAGCAGGGCGAACTATGGCTACACCTTC | CASSLSRANYGYTF | TRBJ1-2 | TRBV19 | - | -
TGTGCCAGCAGCCTGACAGGGGGCGCCGCCGAGCAGTACTTC | CASSLTGGAAEQYF | TRBJ2-7 | TRBV25-1 | - | TRBD1
TGCAGCGTGAATCGGGTCTCACTCACAGATACGCAGTATTTT | CSVNRVSLTDTQYF | TRBJ2-3 | TRBV29-1 | - | -
TGTGCCAGCAGTGATAGCAGGGGAGGCAATCAGCCCCAGCATTTT | CASSDSRGGNQPQHF | TRBJ1-5 | TRBV2 | - | -
TGTGCCAGCAGTTTACTCGGGGCAGGGGGTACTAGCACTGAAGCTTTCTTT | CASSLLGAGGTSTEAFF | TRBJ1-1 | TRBV28 | - | TRBD1
TGTGCCAGCAGCTTAGCCTCCCCCTTTTTCCCGTCCGGGGCGAGCTCCTACAATGAGCAGTTCTTC | CASSLASPFFPSGASSYNEQFF | TRBJ2-1 | TRBV7-6 | - | -
TGTGCCAGCAGTGATCTGGCTGGGAGCTCCTACGAGCAGTACTTC | CASSDLAGSSYEQYF | TRBJ2-7 | TRBV2 | - | -
TGTGCCAGCAGTACCGGGACAGGGACTTTCGGGGAGCTGTTTTTT | CASSTGTGTFGELFF | TRBJ2-2 | TRBV7-9 | - | TRBD1
TGTGCCAGCAGCGTATCCCTTCAAGAGACCCAGTACTTC | CASSVSLQETQYF | TRBJ2-5 | TRBV9 | - | -